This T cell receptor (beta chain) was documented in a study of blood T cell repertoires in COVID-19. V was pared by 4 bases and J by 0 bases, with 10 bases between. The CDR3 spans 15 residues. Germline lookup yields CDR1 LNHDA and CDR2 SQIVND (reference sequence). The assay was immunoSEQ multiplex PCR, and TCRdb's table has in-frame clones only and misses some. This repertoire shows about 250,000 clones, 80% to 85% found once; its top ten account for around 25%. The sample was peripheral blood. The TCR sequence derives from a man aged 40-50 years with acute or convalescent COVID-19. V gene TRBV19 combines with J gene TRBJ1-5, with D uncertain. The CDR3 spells CASSTRHDSNQPQHF. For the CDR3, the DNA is TGTGCCAGTAGTACCCGACACGATAGCAATCAGCCCCAGCATTTT. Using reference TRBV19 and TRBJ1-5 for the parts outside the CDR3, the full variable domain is DGGITQSPKYLFRKEGQNVTLSCEQNLNHDAMYWYRQDPGQGLRLIYYSQIVNDFQKGDIAEGYSVSREKKESFPLTVTSAQKNPTAFYLCASSTRHDSNQPQHFGDGTRLSIL.